This T cell receptor (beta chain) is from a study of T cells in Graves' hyperthyroidism and ophthalmopathy. Those with hyperthyroidism were 18 to 65 years old, newly diagnosed, and ill for under 2 months. Criteria for exclusion of patients were uncontrolled infection, other autoimmune disease, pregnancy or lactation. This clonotype was observed at least ten times. Authors of the study amplified TCR beta CDR3 regions from RNA transcripts. During a first-round RT-PCR of the TCR CDR3, the HTBI primer set was used. TCRdb analysed the multiplex PCR reads with MiXCR anew, one entry per CDR3 protein. This sample carries about 510,000 distinct CDR3 sequences, approximately 15% of them seen once, and the ten largest clones take more than 11%. Sequencing input: blood. The clonotype originates from a woman aged 40 to 50 with Graves' hyperthyroidism.

The CDR3, as DNA: TGTGCCAGCTCACCACCTCATTCCCAGCCCCAGCATTTT. Its protein product is CASSPPHSQPQHF. V gene TRBV18 combines with J gene TRBJ1-5, with unresolved D. The CDR3 covers 13 residues. Deletions cut 0 bases from V and 7 bases from J, with 7 bases between. From germline, CDR1 is KGHSH and CDR2 LQKENI.